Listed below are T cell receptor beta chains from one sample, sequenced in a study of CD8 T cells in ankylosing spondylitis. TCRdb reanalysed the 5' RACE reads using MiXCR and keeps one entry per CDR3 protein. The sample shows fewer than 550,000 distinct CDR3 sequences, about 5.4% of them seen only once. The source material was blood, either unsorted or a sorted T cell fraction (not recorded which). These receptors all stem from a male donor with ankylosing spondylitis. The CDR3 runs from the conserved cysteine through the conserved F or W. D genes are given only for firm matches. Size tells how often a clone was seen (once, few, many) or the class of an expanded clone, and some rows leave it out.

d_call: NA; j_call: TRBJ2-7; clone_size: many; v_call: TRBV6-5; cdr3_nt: TGTGCCAGCAGTTTAACAGACAAATACCCCTACGAGCAGTACTTC; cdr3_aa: CASSLTDKYPYEQYF
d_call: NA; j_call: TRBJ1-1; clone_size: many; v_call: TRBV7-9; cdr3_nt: TGTGCCAGCAGCTATACAGCTCCGGTCGCTGAAGCTTTCTTT; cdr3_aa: CASSYTAPVAEAFF
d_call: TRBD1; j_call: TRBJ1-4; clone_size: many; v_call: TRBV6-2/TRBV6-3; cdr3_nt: TGTGCCAGCAGTTCTTTGAGGACAGGCGTTCATCGACTGTTTTTT; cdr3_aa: CASSSLRTGVHRLFF
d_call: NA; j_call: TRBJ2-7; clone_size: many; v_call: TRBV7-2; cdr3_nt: TGTGCCAGCAGCTTTCAGGGTTACGAGCAGTACTTC; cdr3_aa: CASSFQGYEQYF
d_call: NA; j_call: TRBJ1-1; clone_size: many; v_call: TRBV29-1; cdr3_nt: TGCAGCGTTGAGCCAGGGACTTTGAACACTGAAGCTTTCTTT; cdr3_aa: CSVEPGTLNTEAFF
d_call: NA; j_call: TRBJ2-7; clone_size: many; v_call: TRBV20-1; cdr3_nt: TGCAGTGCGCCCCCGACTGCGGGGAGTTACGAGCAGTACTTC; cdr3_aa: CSAPPTAGSYEQYF
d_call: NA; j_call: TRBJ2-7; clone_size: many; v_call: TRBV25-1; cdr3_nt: TGTGCCAGCAGTGAATGGGCGGCATCCTACGAGCAGTACTTC; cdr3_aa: CASSEWAASYEQYF
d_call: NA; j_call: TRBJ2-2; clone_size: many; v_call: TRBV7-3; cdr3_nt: TGTGCCAGCAGCCCCCAGTCGGGCAGCAACACCGGGGAGCTGTTTTTT; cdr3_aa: CASSPQSGSNTGELFF
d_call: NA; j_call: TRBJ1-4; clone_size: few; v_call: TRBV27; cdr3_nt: TGTGCCAGCAGTCCTCGCCCCGAACGGCCTGAAAAACTGTTTTTT; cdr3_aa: CASSPRPERPEKLFF
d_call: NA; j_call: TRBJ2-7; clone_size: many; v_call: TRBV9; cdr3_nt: TGTGCCAGCAGCGTAAATGCGGCCTACGAGCAGTACTTC; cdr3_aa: CASSVNAAYEQYF
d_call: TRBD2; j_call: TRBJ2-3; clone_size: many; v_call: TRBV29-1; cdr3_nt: TGCAGCGTTGAGACCAGCGGGGGGGCAGCAGATACGCAGTATTTT; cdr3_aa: CSVETSGGAADTQYF
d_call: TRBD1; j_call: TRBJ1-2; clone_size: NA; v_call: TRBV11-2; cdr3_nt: TGTGCCAGCAGCCTAAGGACAGGGAGCAACTATGGCTACACCTTC; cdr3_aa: CASSLRTGSNYGYTF
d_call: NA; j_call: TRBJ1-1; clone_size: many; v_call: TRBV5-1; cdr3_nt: TGCGCCAGCAGCAAGGGTGGCACTGAAGCTTTCTTT; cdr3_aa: CASSKGGTEAFF
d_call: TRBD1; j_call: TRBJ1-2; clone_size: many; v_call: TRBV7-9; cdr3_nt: TGTGCCAGCAGCTTTTGGGACAGGGATCGGAATGGCTACACCTTC; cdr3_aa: CASSFWDRDRNGYTF
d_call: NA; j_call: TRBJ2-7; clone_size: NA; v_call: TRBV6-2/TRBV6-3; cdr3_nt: TGTGCCAGCCGGGACCATCACGTATACGAGCAGTACTTC; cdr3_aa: CASRDHHVYEQYF
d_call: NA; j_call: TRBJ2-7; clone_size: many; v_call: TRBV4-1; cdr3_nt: TGCGCCAGCAGCCAATATCAAGAGGGGACCTACGAGCAGTACTTC; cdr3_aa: CASSQYQEGTYEQYF
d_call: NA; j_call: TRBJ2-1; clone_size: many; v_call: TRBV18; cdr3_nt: TGTGCCAGCTCACCAAGCGGTGAGCAGTTCTTC; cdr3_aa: CASSPSGEQFF
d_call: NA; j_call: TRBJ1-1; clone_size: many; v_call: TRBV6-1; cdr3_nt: TGTGCCAGCACCCCGTACCCGGGCTCCGACACTGAAGCTTTCTTT; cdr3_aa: CASTPYPGSDTEAFF
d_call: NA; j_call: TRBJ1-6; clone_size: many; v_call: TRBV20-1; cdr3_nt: TGCAGTGCTCCCGCCTTGGGATATAATTCACCCCTCCACTTT; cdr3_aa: CSAPALGYNSPLHF